These 6 T cell receptor beta chains share one sample of origin, sequenced in a study of Graves' ophthalmopathy and Graves' hyperthyroidism. The TCR beta CDR3 regions underwent amplification from RNA transcripts. First-round RT-PCR used HTBI primers; second-round multiplex PCR followed. From the multiplex PCR reads, TCRdb called clonotypes with MiXCR, one entry per CDR3 protein. The sample records over 200,000 distinct CDR3 sequences, around 30% being singletons. Sequenced input: peripheral blood. The receptors here all came from a man aged 45-65 years with Graves' ophthalmopathy.

This clonotype showed up many times. This chain uses TRBV7-2 with TRBJ2-7, with 10 bases identical to TRBD1. J was trimmed by 2 bases and V by 5 bases; bases with no gene match: 3. Germline CDR1 reads SGHTA; CDR2 reads FQGNSA. The CDR3 is made up of 14 amino acids. The CDR3 DNA reads TGTGCCAGCAGCCTCGGGACAGGGGCCTACGAGCAGTACTTC. Its protein product is CASSLGTGAYEQYF.

This clonotype was counted many times. The CDR3 bases are TGTGCCAGCTCACCGTACGGTTCAATTGATTCACCCCTCCACTTT. Translated, it gives CASSPYGSIDSPLHF. The chain recombines TRBV18 with TRBJ1-6, with D hard to call. This CDR3 contains 15 residues. The germline V and J ends were trimmed by 3 bases and 8 bases, with 14 bases remaining between them. Germline CDR1 KGHSH, CDR2 LQKENI.

The table lists this clonotype with many counts. The V and J genes are TRBV2 and TRBJ1-1; D gene uncertain. Germline-derived CDR1 and CDR2 are SNHLY and FYNNEI. This CDR3 spans 13 amino acids. Trimming took 4 bases from V and 8 from J, leaving 14 bases between them. The DNA of the CDR3 is TGTGCCAGCAGTGTGGGCCCTCAATTAGAAGCTTTCTTT. This sequence encodes CASSVGPQLEAFF.

The V and J genes are TRBV7-8 and TRBJ1-1; D might be TRBD1 (6 bases). The CDR3 is 18 residues long. Deletions cut 1 base from V and 0 bases from J, with 18 bases between. The germline CDR1 and CDR2 sequences are SGHVS and FQNEAQ. Here the CDR3 reads CASSLVDTGFRLNTEAFF. In nucleotides, the CDR3 is TGTGCCAGCAGCTTAGTGGATACAGGGTTTAGACTGAACACTGAAGCTTTCTTT.

This clonotype appeared many times. The J gene is TRBJ1-1, the V gene TRBV29-1, with unresolved D. The CDR3 runs to 10 residues. The germline V gene encodes CDR1 SQVTM and CDR2 ANQGSEA. The V and J ends lost 4 bases and 4 bases respectively, with 4 bases between them. The CDR3 loop is CSVAITEAFF. DNA for the CDR3: TGCAGCGTTGCTATCACTGAAGCTTTCTTT.

This clonotype occurred many times. The rearrangement links TRBV18 to TRBJ1-3; D is perhaps TRBD1 (5 bases). Trimming stripped 3 bases from V and 0 bases from J, with 12 bases between. CDR1 and CDR2 from the germline V gene are KGHSH and LQKENI. This CDR3 is built from 16 residues. CDR3 sequence reads: CASSPDSAYSGNTIYF. CDR3 coding DNA: TGTGCCAGCTCACCCGACAGTGCTTACTCTGGAAACACCATATATTTT. The whole variable domain, filled in from reference TRBV18 and TRBJ1-3, reads NAGVMQNPRHLVRRRGQEARLRCSPMKGHSHVYWYRQLPEEGLKFMVYLQKENIIDESGMPKERFSAEFPKEGPSILRIQQVVRGDSAAYFCASSPDSAYSGNTIYFGEGSWLTVV.